The 31 T cell receptor beta chains listed next were all sequenced from one sample in a study of blood T cell repertoires in COVID-19 (dated by TCRdb to 2020 to 2022). Libraries came from the immunoSEQ multiplex PCR assay. This is the immuneACCESS table as TCRdb keeps it, with only in-frame sequences that have V and J called. A part of the clones is gone; compared with another copy, unresolved V genes explain less than half, and the rest is unexplained. This sample holds 180,000 or so clones; about four fifths were observed only once. Jointly, the top ten make up roughly 3% of the sample. The sample comprised peripheral blood. The receptors shown here come from a human donor with acute or convalescent COVID-19. The donor label of this sample is uncertain.

This clone was observed a handful of times. V and J are TRBV7-8 and TRBJ1-4, with D possibly being TRBD1 (5 bases). CDR1 and CDR2 (germline): SGHVS, FQNEAQ. The V end lost 0 bases, the J end lost 5 bases, and 10 bases lay between the germline ends. This CDR3 comprises 15 residues. CDR3 coding DNA: TGTGCCAGCAGCTTAGCTGGGGCCAAGAATGAAAAACTGTTTTTT. Residues: CASSLAGAKNEKLFF.

This clone appeared a single time. The V call is TRBV7-3, the J call TRBJ2-5, with 7 bases identical to TRBD2. Trimming took 0 bases from V and 2 from J; bases not matched to a gene: 3. The CDR3 is 15 amino acids. Germline V gene sequence: CDR1 SGHTA, CDR2 FQGTGA. The CDR3 DNA reads as TGTGCCAGCAGCTTAACCGGGGGACTACAAGAGACCCAGTACTTC. Its protein product is CASSLTGGLQETQYF.

This clone has a count of ten or more. The chain combines TRBV28 with TRBJ1-4; the match to TRBD1 covers 9 bases. Germline V CDR1 and CDR2: MDHEN, SYDVKM. The CDR3 extends over 17 amino acids. Trimming removed 5 bases from V and 8 bases from J; junction bases left unmatched: 15. The CDR3, as DNA: TGTGCCAGCAGTAACTCCCTCGGACAGGGGATGAGGGAAAAACTGTTTTTT. As protein: CASSNSLGQGMREKLFF. Combining the CDR3 with reference TRBV28 and TRBJ1-4 gives the whole variable domain DVKVTQSSRYLVKRTGEKVFLECVQDMDHENMFWYRQDPGLGLRLIYFSYDVKMKEKGDIPEGYSVSREKKERFSLILESASTNQTSMYLCASSNSLGQGMREKLFFGSGTQLSVL.

This rearrangement joins TRBV9 to TRBJ2-1; possible D gene TRBD1, 6 bases. The germline V and J ends were trimmed by 3 bases and 1 base, with 14 bases remaining between them. Per germline, CDR1 SGDLS and CDR2 YYNGEE. CDR3 length equals 16 residues. The DNA for the CDR3 is TGTGCCAGCAGCGCTACCGGGACATCATCCTACAATGAGCAGTTCTTC. It encodes CASSATGTSSYNEQFF.

This chain links TRBV3-1 (or the pseudogene TRBV3-2) with TRBJ1-2; the match to TRBD1 covers 11 bases. Trimming removed 0 bases from V and 13 bases from J; junction bases left unmatched: 10. The CDR3 is made up of 15 amino acids. Germline CDR1 reads LGHDT; CDR2 reads YNNKEL (reference sequence). As DNA, the CDR3 is TGTGCCAGCAGCCAAGATGGAGGACAGGGGGCTAAAGGCACCTTC. As protein: CASSQDGGQGAKGTF.

This clone occurred a few times. The chain couples TRBV4-1 to TRBJ2-7, with 8 bases lining up with TRBD2. The CDR3 spans 16 residues. The junction had 7 bases not matched to a gene; V was cut back by 0 bases and J by 3 bases. The germline V gene encodes CDR1 MGHRA and CDR2 YSYEKL. The CDR3 DNA follows: TGCGCCAGCAGCCAAGATCATGGTGGGACTAGCTACGAGCAGTACTTC. It is translated as CASSQDHGGTSYEQYF.

Turning to this clone: Different DNA sequences within this sample yield the same CDR3. This sequence joins TRBV7-3 and TRBJ1-2, with 9 bases that match TRBD1. Germline values: CDR1 SGHTA, CDR2 FQGTGA. V lost 5 bases and J lost 0; bases outside the gene matches: 4. This CDR3 is 15 amino acids long. CDR3 loop: CASSPGQGPNYGYTF. The CDR3 nucleotides read TGTGCCAGCAGCCCCGGACAGGGGCCTAACTATGGCTACACCTTC.

This chain connects TRBV28 to TRBJ2-1; TRBD2 aligns across 9 bases. V lost 5 bases, J lost 2 bases, and 7 bases stayed unmatched. CDR1 MDHEN and CDR2 SYDVKM come from the germline V gene. This CDR3 comprises 16 residues. In DNA, the CDR3 is TGTGCCAGCAGTGGAGCGGGCGGGAGGGCCTACAATGAGCAGTTCTTC. It yields the protein CASSGAGGRAYNEQFF. The whole variable domain, filled in from reference TRBV28 and TRBJ2-1, reads DVKVTQSSRYLVKRTGEKVFLECVQDMDHENMFWYRQDPGLGLRLIYFSYDVKMKEKGDIPEGYSVSREKKERFSLILESASTNQTSMYLCASSGAGGRAYNEQFFGPGTRLTVL.

This chain joins TRBV19 and TRBJ2-7; 11 nucleotides align to TRBD2. The germline CDR1 and CDR2 sequences are LNHDA and SQIVND (reference sequence). The CDR3 sequence is 16 residues long. The trim removed 6 bases at V and 3 bases at J, leaving 10 bases unmatched. The CDR3 protein is CASSPQASGGYYEQYF. CDR3 coding DNA: TGTGCCAGTAGCCCTCAGGCTAGCGGGGGGTACTACGAGCAGTACTTC.

The genes are TRBV21-1 and TRBJ2-5; TRBD1 is the table's D call and was not checked against the DNA. TRBV21-1 is shown as a pseudogene. The CDR3 runs to 15 residues. The CDR3 region is CASSGRTGVKETQYF. For the CDR3, the DNA is TGTGCCAGCAGCGGGCGGACAGGGGTGAAAGAGACCCAGTACTTC.

This chain connects TRBV2 to TRBJ2-5; TRBD2 matches 10 bases. V lost 6 bases, J lost 9 bases, and 22 bases stayed unmatched. The germline V gene has CDR1 SNHLY and CDR2 FYNNEI. The CDR3 covers 18 residues. The CDR3: CASRLTLRLAGDPTPQYF. DNA for the CDR3: TGTGCCAGCAGACTCACTCTAAGGCTAGCGGGAGACCCGACCCCCCAGTACTTC.

This clone appeared once. The CDR3 sequence: CASSLTGAAYVNTEAFF. CDR3 coding DNA: TGCGCCAGCAGCCTGACAGGAGCAGCCTACGTGAACACTGAAGCTTTCTTT. The chain employs TRBV5-1 and TRBJ1-1; TRBD1 is a possible D gene (6 bases). The germline V gene encodes CDR1 SGHRS and CDR2 YFSETQ. This CDR3 region has 17 residues. Trimming removed 4 bases at V and 0 bases at J, with 19 bases between.

The chain recombines TRBV3-1 (or the pseudogene TRBV3-2) with TRBJ2-5; TRBD2 aligns across 9 bases. The V gene's germline CDR1 is LGHDT and CDR2 YNNKEL (reference sequence). CDR3 length equals 14 residues. Trimming at V came to 6 bases and at J to 4 bases, leaving 6 bases not matched to a gene. This CDR3 reads CASRGGGARETQYF. CDR3 DNA sequence: TGTGCCAGCAGGGGCGGGGGGGCCCGAGAGACCCAGTACTTC.

The chain employs TRBV6-5 and TRBJ1-6, with TRBD1 as a possible D gene (5 bases). Trimming cost V 7 bases and J 8 bases, with 15 bases left between them. From germline, CDR1 is MNHEY and CDR2 SVGAGI. This CDR3 has 14 amino acids. CDR3: CASKGTISDSPLHF. For the CDR3, the DNA is TGTGCCAGCAAGGGGACTATATCGGATTCACCCCTCCACTTT.

The chain uses TRBV9 and TRBJ2-5; possible D gene TRBD2, 6 bases. With 0 bases removed from V and 5 bases from J, the gap between germline ends came to 14 bases. CDR1 and CDR2 (germline): SGDLS, YYNGEE. The CDR3 is 15 residues long. CDR3 nucleotides: TGTGCCAGCAGCGTAGGACGACTAGGCCAGGAGACCCAGTACTTC. It specifies CASSVGRLGQETQYF.

The genes are TRBV6-2 or TRBV6-3 and TRBJ2-7, with 11 bases that match TRBD1. This CDR3 region has 15 residues. Trimming cost V 5 bases and J 3 bases; bases outside gene matches: 6. Germline loops: CDR1 MNHEY, CDR2 SVGEGT. CDR3: CASSLSGTGGYEQYF. DNA of the CDR3: TGTGCCAGCAGTCTCTCCGGGACAGGGGGCTACGAGCAGTACTTC.

J is TRBJ2-1 and V is TRBV5-1, with 12 bases identical to TRBD2. CDR1 is SGHRS and CDR2 is YFSETQ in the germline V gene. Losses at the gene ends were 2 bases for V and 9 bases for J; bases not matched to a gene: 6. The CDR3 is made up of 15 amino acids. CDR3 region: CASSFGLAGFGEQFF. DNA of the CDR3: TGCGCCAGCAGCTTCGGACTAGCGGGATTTGGTGAGCAGTTCTTC.

This clone was observed a few times. CDR3 loop: CASSLGLTGGYTF. In nucleotides, the CDR3 is TGTGCCAGCAGCTTAGGCCTAACGGGAGGCTACACCTTC. This chain links TRBV13 with TRBJ1-2; D unresolved. V lost 0 bases to trimming and J lost 8 bases, with 10 bases between them. The germline V gene has CDR1 PRHDT and CDR2 FYEKMQ (reference sequence). This CDR3 is 13 amino acids long.

This chain uses TRBV5-1 with TRBJ2-3; no clear D. The CDR3 sequence is 14 residues long. The ends were cut back, 0 bases at V and 3 bases at J, with 8 bases in the middle. Germline V gives CDR1 SGHRS, CDR2 YFSETQ. This CDR3 reads CASSLEQFTDTQYF. CDR3 DNA sequence: TGCGCCAGCAGCTTGGAACAGTTTACAGATACGCAGTATTTT. The full variable domain, with the rest looked up from reference TRBV5-1 and TRBJ2-3, is KAGVTQTPRYLIKTRGQQVTLSCSPISGHRSVSWYQQTPGQGLQFLFEYFSETQRNKGNFPGRFSGRQFSNSRSEMNVSTLELGDSALYLCASSLEQFTDTQYFGPGTRLTVL.

This chain links TRBV5-1 with TRBJ1-6, with TRBD1 matching over 8 bases. The CDR3 has 16 amino acids. The trim removed 3 bases at V and 7 bases at J, leaving 9 bases unmatched. Germline assignment: CDR1 SGHRS and CDR2 YFSETQ. The CDR3 region is CASSSPTGVGNSPLHF. The CDR3 region has the DNA TGCGCCAGCAGCTCCCCGACAGGGGTTGGGAATTCACCCCTCCACTTT.

This clone has just one count. The chain recombines TRBV9 with TRBJ1-3, with a tentative D call TRBD1 (6 bases). Trimming took 0 bases from V and 2 from J, leaving 12 bases between them. Germline CDR1 and CDR2: SGDLS and YYNGEE. This CDR3 has 16 residues. In DNA form, the CDR3 reads TGTGCCAGCAGCGTAGAGGGGACACCTACTGGAAACACCATATATTTT. Its protein is CASSVEGTPTGNTIYF.

About this clone: This sample includes further DNA sequences coding for the same CDR3. The chain joins TRBV7-9 to TRBJ2-7; 9 nucleotides agree with TRBD2. This CDR3 spans 13 amino acids. V shed 5 bases and J 7 bases; nucleotides not matched to a gene: 6. The germline V gene encodes CDR1 SEHNR and CDR2 FQNEAQ (reference sequence). CDR3 sequence: CASSLAGGGEQYF. DNA for the CDR3: TGTGCCAGCAGCCTCGCGGGAGGGGGGGAGCAGTACTTC.

The rearrangement uses TRBV6-1 and TRBJ1-2; D is possibly TRBD1 (6 bases). The germline V and J ends were trimmed by 2 bases and 3 bases, with 13 bases remaining between them. The V gene's germline CDR1 is MNHNS and CDR2 SASEGT. CDR3 length: 15 amino acids. The CDR3 coding sequence is TGTGCCAGCAGTGAACCTAGGGGGTCCCACTATGGCTACACCTTC. Translation gives CASSEPRGSHYGYTF.

This chain joins TRBV27 and TRBJ2-1; TRBD1 aligns across 8 bases. The germline V gene encodes CDR1 MNHEY and CDR2 SMNVEV (reference sequence). The CDR3 length is 16 residues. V lost 7 bases to trimming and J lost 4 bases; unmatched junction nucleotides: 12. The CDR3 loop is CASTWRLGQGYNEQFF. DNA of the CDR3: TGTGCCAGCACATGGAGACTAGGACAGGGTTACAATGAGCAGTTCTTC.

The chain recombines TRBV28 with TRBJ1-6, with 8 bases that match TRBD1. J gave up 9 bases and V 6 bases, and 7 bases lay outside the gene matches. CDR3 length: 14 amino acids. Germline CDR1 MDHEN, CDR2 SYDVKM. CDR3 nucleotides: TGTGCCAGCAGCCTGACAGGGGACTCTTCACCCCTCCACTTT. It specifies CASSLTGDSSPLHF.

The chain combines TRBV6-5 with TRBJ1-6; no clear D. The CDR3 runs to 12 residues. Germline V gene sequence: CDR1 MNHEY, CDR2 SVGAGI. Trimming took off 5 bases at V and 8 bases at J, with 7 bases between the two ends. The DNA for the CDR3 is TGTGCCAGCAGTAACAGCCATTCACCCCTCCACTTT. Encoded protein: CASSNSHSPLHF.

This clone appeared a few times. V usage is TRBV14 and J usage is TRBJ1-1; maybe TRBD1 (6 bases). CDR1 SGHDN and CDR2 FVKESK come from the germline V gene. V was shortened by 3 bases and J by 4 bases, with 12 bases between the two germline ends. The CDR3 has 14 residues. CDR3 DNA sequence: TGTGCCAGCAGCCAGGCCCGAGGGGGCACTGAAGCTTTCTTT. It encodes CASSQARGGTEAFF.

The genes are TRBV7-9 and TRBJ1-3; 8 bases agree with TRBD1. The CDR3 contains 16 residues. The V and J ends lost 0 bases and 2 bases, in that order; junction bases with no gene match: 3. The germline V gene encodes CDR1 SEHNR and CDR2 FQNEAQ (reference sequence). The CDR3 DNA sequence: TGTGCCAGCAGCTTAGCCGGGACAGGTCCTGGAAACACCATATATTTT. Residues: CASSLAGTGPGNTIYF.

The rearrangement links TRBV7-3 to TRBJ1-2; the D is unclear. Germline assignment: CDR1 SGHTA and CDR2 FQGTGA. CDR3 size: 13 residues. Between the trimmed V and J ends, which lost 5 bases and 1 base, there was a span of 8 bases. DNA for the CDR3: TGTGCCAGCAGCAACGCGGGTAACTATGGCTACACCTTC. Residues: CASSNAGNYGYTF.

The chain has TRBV5-8 and TRBJ1-6; 7 bases are shared with TRBD1. After removal of 0 bases from V and 3 bases from J, the junction contained 6 bases not matched to a gene. The CDR3 runs to 17 residues. CDR1 and CDR2 (germline): SGHTS, YDEGEE. CDR3 sequence: CASSLGRGVYYNSPLHF. The CDR3, as DNA: TGTGCCAGCAGCTTGGGCAGGGGGGTGTACTATAATTCACCCCTCCACTTT. The full variable domain, its missing parts supplied by reference TRBV5-8 and TRBJ1-6, is EAGVTQSPTHLIKTRGQQATLRCSPISGHTSVYWYQQALGLGLQFLLWYDEGEERNRGNFPPRFSGRQFPNYSSELNVNALELEDSALYLCASSLGRGVYYNSPLHFGNGTRLTVT.

This rearrangement joins TRBV3-1 (or the pseudogene TRBV3-2) to TRBJ2-5; D gene unclear. V was shortened by 0 bases and J by 7 bases, with 6 bases between the two germline ends. The CDR3 covers 12 residues. The germline V gene has CDR1 LGHDT and CDR2 YNNKEL (reference sequence). The CDR3 nucleotides read TGTGCCAGCAGCCAAGAATTAGCGACCCAGTACTTC. Translated, it gives CASSQELATQYF.